This T cell receptor (beta chain) comes out of a study of CD8+CD57+ T cells in acquired aplastic anemia. TCR beta VDJ combinations and CDR3 sequences were profiled from genomic DNA. Via MiXCR, TCRdb re-called the reads, giving one row per CDR3 protein. The data show 450,000 to 550,000 distinct CDR3 sequences, with approximately 32% seen just once and nearly 0.85% held by the top ten. An expansion of CD8+CD57+ cells by flow cytometry had been shown in patients chosen for sequencing. This clonotype was seen more than once but under ten times. Germline V gene sequence: CDR1 DFQATT, CDR2 SNEGSKA (reference sequence). The CDR3 spans 15 residues. Trimming left V 1 base short and J 0 bases short, with 10 bases between.

This TCR came from a human donor with aplastic anemia. This chain uses TRBV20-1 with TRBJ2-1, with D unresolved. Sequenced: sorted CD4+, CD8+, or CD8+CD57+ T cells (not recorded which) from PBMCs. The CDR3 is CSARAGPSSYNEQFF. As DNA, the CDR3 is TGCAGTGCTAGAGCAGGCCCGAGCTCCTACAATGAGCAGTTCTTC.